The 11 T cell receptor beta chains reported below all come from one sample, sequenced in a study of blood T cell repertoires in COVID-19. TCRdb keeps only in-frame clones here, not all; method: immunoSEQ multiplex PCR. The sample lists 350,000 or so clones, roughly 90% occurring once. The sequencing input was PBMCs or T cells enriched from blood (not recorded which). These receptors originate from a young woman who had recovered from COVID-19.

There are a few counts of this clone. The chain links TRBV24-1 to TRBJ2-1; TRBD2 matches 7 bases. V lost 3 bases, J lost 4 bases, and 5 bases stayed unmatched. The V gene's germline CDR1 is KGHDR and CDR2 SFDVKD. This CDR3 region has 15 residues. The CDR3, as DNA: TGTGCCACCAGTGATGAAGCGGGAAGATACAATGAGCAGTTCTTC. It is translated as CATSDEAGRYNEQFF.

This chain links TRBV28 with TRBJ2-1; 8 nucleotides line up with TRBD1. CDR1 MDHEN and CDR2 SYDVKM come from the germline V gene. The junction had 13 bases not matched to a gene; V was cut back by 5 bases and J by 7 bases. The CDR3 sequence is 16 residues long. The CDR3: CASSSSGQGLRNEQFF. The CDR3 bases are TGTGCCAGCAGTAGTTCAGGACAGGGATTGAGGAATGAGCAGTTCTTC.

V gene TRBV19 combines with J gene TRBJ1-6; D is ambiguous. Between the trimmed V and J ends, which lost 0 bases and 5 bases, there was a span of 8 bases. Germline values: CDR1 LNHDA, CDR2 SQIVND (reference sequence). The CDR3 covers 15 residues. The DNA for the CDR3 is TGTGCCAGTAGTATAGATTGGCGGAATAATTCACCCCTCCACTTT. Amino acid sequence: CASSIDWRNNSPLHF. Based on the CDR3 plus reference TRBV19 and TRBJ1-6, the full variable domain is DGGITQSPKYLFRKEGQNVTLSCEQNLNHDAMYWYRQDPGQGLRLIYYSQIVNDFQKGDIAEGYSVSREKKESFPLTVTSAQKNPTAFYLCASSIDWRNNSPLHFGNGTRLTVT.

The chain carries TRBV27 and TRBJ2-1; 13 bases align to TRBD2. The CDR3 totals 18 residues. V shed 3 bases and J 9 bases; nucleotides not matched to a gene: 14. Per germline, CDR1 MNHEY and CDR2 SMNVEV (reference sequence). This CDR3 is CASSFPPPTSGGAGEQFF. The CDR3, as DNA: TGTGCCAGCAGTTTCCCTCCCCCCACTAGCGGGGGGGCGGGTGAGCAGTTCTTC.

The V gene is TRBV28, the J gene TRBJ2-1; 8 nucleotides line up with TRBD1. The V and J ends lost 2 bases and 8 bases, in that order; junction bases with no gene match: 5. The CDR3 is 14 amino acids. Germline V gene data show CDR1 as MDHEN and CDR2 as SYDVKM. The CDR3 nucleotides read TGTGCCAGCAGTTTACAGGGGGCCGGCGATGAGCAGTTCTTC. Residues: CASSLQGAGDEQFF.

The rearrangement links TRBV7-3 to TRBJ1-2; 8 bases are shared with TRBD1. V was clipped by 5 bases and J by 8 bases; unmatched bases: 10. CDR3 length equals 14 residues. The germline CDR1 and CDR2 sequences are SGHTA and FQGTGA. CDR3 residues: CASSTYQGAGGYTF. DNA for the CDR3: TGTGCCAGCAGCACCTATCAGGGGGCAGGCGGCTACACCTTC.

The CDR3 DNA reads as TGCAGCGTTGAAGACCCCGACAGAAATTATGGCTACACCTTC. Translating it yields CSVEDPDRNYGYTF. The chain employs TRBV29-1 and TRBJ1-2; the D gene is possibly TRBD1 (5 bases). The CDR3 is 14 residues long. CDR1 is SQVTM, CDR2 ANQGSEA, per germline. V was clipped by 0 bases and J by 5 bases, with 13 bases between them. Drawing the rest from reference TRBV29-1 and TRBJ1-2, the complete variable domain is SAVISQKPSRDICQRGTSLTIQCQVDSQVTMMFWYRQQPGQSLTLIATANQGSEATYESGFVIDKFPISRPNLTFSTLTVSNMSPEDSSIYLCSVEDPDRNYGYTFGSGTRLTVV.

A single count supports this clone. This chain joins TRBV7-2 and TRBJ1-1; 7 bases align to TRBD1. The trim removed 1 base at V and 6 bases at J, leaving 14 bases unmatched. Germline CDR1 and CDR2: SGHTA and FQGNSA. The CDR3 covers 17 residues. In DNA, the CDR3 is TGTGCCAGCAGCTTAGACAGGGGCAAATCAGGAAACGCTGAAGCTTTCTTT. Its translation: CASSLDRGKSGNAEAFF.

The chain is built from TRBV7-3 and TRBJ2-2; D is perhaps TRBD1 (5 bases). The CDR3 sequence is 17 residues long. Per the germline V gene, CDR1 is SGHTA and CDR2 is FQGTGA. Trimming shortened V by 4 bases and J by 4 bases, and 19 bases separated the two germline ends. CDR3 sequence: CASSSAQGGQGTGELFF. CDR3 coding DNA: TGTGCCAGCAGCTCTGCTCAGGGTGGGCAGGGCACCGGGGAGCTGTTTTTT. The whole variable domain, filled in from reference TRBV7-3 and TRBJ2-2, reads GAGVSQTPSNKVTEKGKYVELRCDPISGHTALYWYRQSLGQGPEFLIYFQGTGAADDSGLPNDRFFAVRPEGSVSTLKIQRTERGDSAVYLCASSSAQGGQGTGELFFGEGSRLTVL.

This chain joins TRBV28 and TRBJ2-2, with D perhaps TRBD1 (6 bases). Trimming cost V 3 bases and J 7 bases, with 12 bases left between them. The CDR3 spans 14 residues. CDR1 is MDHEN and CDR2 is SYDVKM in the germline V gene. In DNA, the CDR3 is TGTGCCAGCAGTTTTAGAGGGGGACACGGGGAGCTGTTTTTT. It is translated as CASSFRGGHGELFF.

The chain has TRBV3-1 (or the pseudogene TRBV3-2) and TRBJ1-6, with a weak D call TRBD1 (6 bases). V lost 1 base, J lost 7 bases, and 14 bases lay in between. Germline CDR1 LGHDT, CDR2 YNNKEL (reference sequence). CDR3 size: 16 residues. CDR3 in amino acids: CASSQGTALANSPLHF. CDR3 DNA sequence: TGTGCCAGCAGCCAAGGGACAGCCCTGGCAAATTCACCCCTCCACTTT.